Given below is one T cell receptor (beta chain) in context. These data are taken from a study of T-cell reconstitution after alpha-beta-depleted transplantation in children. Unique molecular identifiers were incorporated into the prepared TCRbeta library. TCRdb processed the PCR reads anew with MiXCR; each CDR3 protein has one entry. The table includes more than 150,000 distinct CDR3 sequences, just over 14% detected once. Germline V CDR1 and CDR2: MNHNS, SASEGT. This CDR3 is 13 amino acids long. The genes are TRBV6-1 and TRBJ2-3, with TRBD2 matching over 11 bases. The sequence was collected from a human donor who donated a stem cell graft to a child with acute lymphoblastic leukemia. The starting material was PBMCs from the stem cell graft donor, obtained from the stem cell graft. CDR3 bases: TGTGTCGCGACTAGCGGGGGCACAGATACGCAGTATTTT. Its translation is CVATSGGTDTQYF.